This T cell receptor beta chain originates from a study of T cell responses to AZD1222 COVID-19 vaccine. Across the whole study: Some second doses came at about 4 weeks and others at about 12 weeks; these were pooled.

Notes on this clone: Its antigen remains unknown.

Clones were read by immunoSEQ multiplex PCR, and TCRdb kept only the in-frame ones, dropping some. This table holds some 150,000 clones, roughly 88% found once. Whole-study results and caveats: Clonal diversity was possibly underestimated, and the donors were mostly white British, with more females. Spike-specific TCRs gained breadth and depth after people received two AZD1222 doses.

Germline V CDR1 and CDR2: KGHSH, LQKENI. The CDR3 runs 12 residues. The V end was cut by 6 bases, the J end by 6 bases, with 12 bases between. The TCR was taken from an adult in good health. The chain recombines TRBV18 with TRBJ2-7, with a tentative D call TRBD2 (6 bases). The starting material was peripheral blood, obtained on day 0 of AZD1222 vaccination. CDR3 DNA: TGTGCCAGCTCCGAGGACGGGGGCGAGCAGTACTTC. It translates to CASSEDGGEQYF.